The clone carrying this T cell receptor (beta chain) was detected a few times. Exclusion criteria comprised other autoimmune diseases, uncontrolled infections, pregnancy or lactation in patients. Transcripts of RNA were the source for amplifying TCR beta CDR3 regions. HTBI-primed RT-PCR formed the first round, and a multiplex PCR formed the second. TCRdb re-derived calls from the multiplex PCR reads in MiXCR, one entry per CDR3 protein. Of about 240,000 distinct CDR3 sequences in the sample, 40% to 50% were seen once. The CDR3 is 14 residues long. CDR1 is SGHRS and CDR2 is YFSETQ in the germline V gene. V was clipped by 0 bases and J by 5 bases, with 11 bases between them. This specimen belongs to a study of Graves' ophthalmopathy and Graves' hyperthyroidism.

This receptor was identified in an adult man with Graves' ophthalmopathy. The sample taken for sequencing was peripheral blood. The J gene is TRBJ1-2, the V gene TRBV5-1; D uncertain. CDR3 amino acids: CASSLGTQSYGYTF. In DNA form, the CDR3 reads TGCGCCAGCAGCTTGGGGACGCAGAGTTATGGCTACACCTTC.